Listed below are T cell receptor beta chains from one sample, sequenced in a study of T cell responses to AZD1222 COVID-19 vaccine. Sequenced by immunoSEQ multiplex PCR; TCRdb stores in-frame clones only, minus some. The profile covers roughly 120,000 clones, with 80% to 90% appearing a single time and around 7.7% taken by the ten largest. Source: peripheral blood, taken on day 0 of AZD1222 vaccination. Receptor source: an adult in good health. Both conserved end residues are part of each CDR3. The D gene is left open where the match is weak. Only part of the rows carry a size: once, few, many, or a class if the clone is expanded.

CDR3 protein,CDR3 DNA,clone size,J gene,V gene,D gene
CASSSLTTPNYGYTF,TGTGCCAGCAGCTCGCTCACGACGCCCAACTATGGCTACACCTTC,.,TRBJ1-2,TRBV7-9,.
CATRDGAYEQYF,TGTGCCACCCGGGACGGAGCCTACGAGCAGTACTTC,.,TRBJ2-7,TRBV5-4,.
CASSFGGGAYGYTF,TGTGCCAGCAGTTTTGGGGGGGGCGCTTATGGCTACACCTTC,.,TRBJ1-2,TRBV28,.
CASSLAQGFGEKLFF,TGCGCCAGCAGCTTGGCCCAAGGGTTTGGCGAAAAACTGTTTTTT,.,TRBJ1-4,TRBV5-1,.
CASSINRASEQYF,TGTGCCAGTAGTATTAACAGGGCATCCGAGCAGTACTTC,.,TRBJ2-7,TRBV19,.
CASSLEGRAFF,TGTGCCAGCAGCTTGGAAGGGAGGGCTTTCTTT,.,TRBJ1-1,TRBV5-6,.
CASSSPWTSGKSYEQYF,TGTGCCAGCAGTTCGCCTTGGACTAGCGGCAAATCCTACGAGCAGTACTTC,few,TRBJ2-7,TRBV6-2/TRBV6-3,TRBD2
CASSEGRQGIDTQYF,TGTGCCAGCAGTGAAGGGAGACAGGGGATAGATACGCAGTATTTT,.,TRBJ2-3,TRBV6-1,TRBD1
CATSLRLAGEQYF,TGTGCCACCAGCCTCAGACTAGCGGGAGAGCAGTACTTC,.,TRBJ2-7,TRBV15,TRBD2
CASTPDSNQPQHF,TGTGCCAGCACGCCGGACAGCAATCAGCCCCAGCATTTT,.,TRBJ1-5,TRBV28,.
CASSSLYLWGGTGGDGSYEQYF,TGTGCCAGCAGTTCCCTCTACCTCTGGGGGGGGACAGGGGGCGACGGCTCCTACGAGCAGTACTTC,.,TRBJ2-7,TRBV28,TRBD1
CASSPPLRGNEQFF,TGTGCCAGCAGTCCTCCCCTGCGGGGGAATGAGCAGTTCTTC,.,TRBJ2-1,TRBV7-9,TRBD2
CASSLGGANEKLFF,TGTGCCAGCAGCTTAGGAGGGGCTAATGAAAAACTGTTTTTT,.,TRBJ1-4,TRBV7-2,.
CASSIDLASRDTQYF,TGTGCCAGTAGTATAGATTTGGCTAGCCGTGATACGCAGTATTTT,few,TRBJ2-3,TRBV19,.
CASSQRGGQYNEQFF,TGCGCCAGCAGCCAACGCGGGGGACAGTACAATGAGCAGTTCTTC,.,TRBJ2-1,TRBV4-1,.
CASSSPGQTSTDTQYF,TGTGCCAGCAGCTCTCCGGGACAGACTAGCACAGATACGCAGTATTTT,.,TRBJ2-3,TRBV7-9,TRBD1
CASSPGGVHGEKLFF,TGCGCCAGCAGCCCGGGCGGGGTTCACGGTGAAAAACTGTTTTTT,many,TRBJ1-4,TRBV4-1,.
CASSSFAEQYF,TGTGCCAGCAGCTCCTTCGCCGAGCAGTACTTC,.,TRBJ2-7,TRBV11-2,.
CASSTAPGQGADQPQHF,TGTGCCAGCAGCACTGCACCGGGACAGGGGGCGGATCAGCCCCAGCATTTT,.,TRBJ1-5,TRBV7-8,TRBD1
CASSLVSYNEQFF,TGTGCCAGCAGTTTAGTCTCCTACAATGAGCAGTTCTTC,.,TRBJ2-1,TRBV12-3/TRBV12-4,.
CASRIEGIQPQHF,TGTGCCAGCAGAATCGAAGGTATCCAGCCCCAGCATTTT,once,TRBJ1-5,TRBV2,.
CASSITADRGEQYF,TGTGCCAGTAGTATAACTGCGGACAGGGGCGAGCAGTACTTC,few,TRBJ2-7,TRBV19,TRBD1
CASMGAGTEAFF,TGTGCCAGTATGGGAGCGGGGACTGAAGCTTTCTTT,.,TRBJ1-1,TRBV19,.
CASSPQGLAGAPREQFF,TGTGCCAGCAGCCCGCAAGGACTAGCGGGGGCCCCCCGTGAGCAGTTCTTC,few,TRBJ2-1,TRBV14,TRBD2